This T cell receptor beta chain was profiled in a study of breast tumors, draining lymph nodes, adjacent tissues. TCRdb used MiXCR to reprocess the multiplex PCR reads, holding one entry per CDR3 protein. Here the sample spans approximately 170,000 distinct CDR3 sequences, approximately 30% being singletons. The CDR3 has 15 residues. Germline V gene lookup returns CDR1 MNHEY and CDR2 SVGAGI. With 5 bases clipped from V and 3 bases from J, the junction kept 7 bases outside the gene matches. Breast cancer patients provided tissue from their axillary draining lymph nodes. The sequence derives from a female donor with breast cancer. Some clones in this sample may be carry-over from other donors' samples. This chain links TRBV6-5 with TRBJ2-5; 9 nucleotides line up with TRBD1. Material for sequencing was axillary lymph node tissue. As DNA, the CDR3 is TGTGCCAGCAGTCCCCCGACAGGGGGGGAAGAGACCCAGTACTTC. Residues: CASSPPTGGEETQYF.